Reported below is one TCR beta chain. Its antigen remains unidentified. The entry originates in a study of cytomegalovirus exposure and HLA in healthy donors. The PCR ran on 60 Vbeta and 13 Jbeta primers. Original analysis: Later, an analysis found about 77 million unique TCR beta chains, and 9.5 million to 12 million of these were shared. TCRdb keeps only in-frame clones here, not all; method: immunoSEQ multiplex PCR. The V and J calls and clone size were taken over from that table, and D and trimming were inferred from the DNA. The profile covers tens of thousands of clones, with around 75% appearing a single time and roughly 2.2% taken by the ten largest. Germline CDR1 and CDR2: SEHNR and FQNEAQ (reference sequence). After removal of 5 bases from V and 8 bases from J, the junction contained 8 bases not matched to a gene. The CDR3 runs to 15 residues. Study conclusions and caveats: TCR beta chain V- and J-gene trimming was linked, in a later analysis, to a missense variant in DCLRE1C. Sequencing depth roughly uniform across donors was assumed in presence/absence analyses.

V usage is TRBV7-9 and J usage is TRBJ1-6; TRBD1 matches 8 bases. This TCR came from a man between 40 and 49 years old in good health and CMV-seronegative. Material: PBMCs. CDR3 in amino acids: CASSPAPGGDSPLHF. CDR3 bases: TGTGCCAGCAGCCCCGCTCCAGGGGGCGATTCACCCCTCCACTTT.